The sequence of this T cell receptor beta chain was determined in a study of cytomegalovirus exposure and HLA in healthy donors. Across the whole study: Assignment to the Caucasian-associated ancestry cluster applied to 75% to 85% of the approximately 380 genotyped donors. Study outcomes and limitations: A missense variant in DCLRE1C was later tied to TCR beta V- and J-gene trimming. As immune exposure information, only CMV serostatus was available. The study flagged about 160 TCR beta chains as cytomegalovirus-associated.

13 Jbeta primers and 60 Vbeta primers were used for the PCR. Method: immunoSEQ multiplex PCR; TCRdb's copy keeps in-frame clones and lacks some. The sample lists approximately 170,000 clones; 85% were seen once. The CDR3 runs 12 residues. Germline lookup yields CDR1 SQVTM and CDR2 ANQGSEA. V dropped 5 bases and J dropped 8; count of bases not matched to a gene: 5. Regarding this clone: What it recognizes is unknown.

The sample taken for sequencing was PBMCs. This clonotype originated in a man younger than 40 in good health and CMV-seropositive. V usage is TRBV29-1 and J usage is TRBJ1-4; 7 bases are shared with TRBD1. This CDR3 reads CSVQQGEEKLFF. CDR3 DNA sequence: TGCAGCGTTCAGCAGGGGGAGGAAAAACTGTTTTTT.